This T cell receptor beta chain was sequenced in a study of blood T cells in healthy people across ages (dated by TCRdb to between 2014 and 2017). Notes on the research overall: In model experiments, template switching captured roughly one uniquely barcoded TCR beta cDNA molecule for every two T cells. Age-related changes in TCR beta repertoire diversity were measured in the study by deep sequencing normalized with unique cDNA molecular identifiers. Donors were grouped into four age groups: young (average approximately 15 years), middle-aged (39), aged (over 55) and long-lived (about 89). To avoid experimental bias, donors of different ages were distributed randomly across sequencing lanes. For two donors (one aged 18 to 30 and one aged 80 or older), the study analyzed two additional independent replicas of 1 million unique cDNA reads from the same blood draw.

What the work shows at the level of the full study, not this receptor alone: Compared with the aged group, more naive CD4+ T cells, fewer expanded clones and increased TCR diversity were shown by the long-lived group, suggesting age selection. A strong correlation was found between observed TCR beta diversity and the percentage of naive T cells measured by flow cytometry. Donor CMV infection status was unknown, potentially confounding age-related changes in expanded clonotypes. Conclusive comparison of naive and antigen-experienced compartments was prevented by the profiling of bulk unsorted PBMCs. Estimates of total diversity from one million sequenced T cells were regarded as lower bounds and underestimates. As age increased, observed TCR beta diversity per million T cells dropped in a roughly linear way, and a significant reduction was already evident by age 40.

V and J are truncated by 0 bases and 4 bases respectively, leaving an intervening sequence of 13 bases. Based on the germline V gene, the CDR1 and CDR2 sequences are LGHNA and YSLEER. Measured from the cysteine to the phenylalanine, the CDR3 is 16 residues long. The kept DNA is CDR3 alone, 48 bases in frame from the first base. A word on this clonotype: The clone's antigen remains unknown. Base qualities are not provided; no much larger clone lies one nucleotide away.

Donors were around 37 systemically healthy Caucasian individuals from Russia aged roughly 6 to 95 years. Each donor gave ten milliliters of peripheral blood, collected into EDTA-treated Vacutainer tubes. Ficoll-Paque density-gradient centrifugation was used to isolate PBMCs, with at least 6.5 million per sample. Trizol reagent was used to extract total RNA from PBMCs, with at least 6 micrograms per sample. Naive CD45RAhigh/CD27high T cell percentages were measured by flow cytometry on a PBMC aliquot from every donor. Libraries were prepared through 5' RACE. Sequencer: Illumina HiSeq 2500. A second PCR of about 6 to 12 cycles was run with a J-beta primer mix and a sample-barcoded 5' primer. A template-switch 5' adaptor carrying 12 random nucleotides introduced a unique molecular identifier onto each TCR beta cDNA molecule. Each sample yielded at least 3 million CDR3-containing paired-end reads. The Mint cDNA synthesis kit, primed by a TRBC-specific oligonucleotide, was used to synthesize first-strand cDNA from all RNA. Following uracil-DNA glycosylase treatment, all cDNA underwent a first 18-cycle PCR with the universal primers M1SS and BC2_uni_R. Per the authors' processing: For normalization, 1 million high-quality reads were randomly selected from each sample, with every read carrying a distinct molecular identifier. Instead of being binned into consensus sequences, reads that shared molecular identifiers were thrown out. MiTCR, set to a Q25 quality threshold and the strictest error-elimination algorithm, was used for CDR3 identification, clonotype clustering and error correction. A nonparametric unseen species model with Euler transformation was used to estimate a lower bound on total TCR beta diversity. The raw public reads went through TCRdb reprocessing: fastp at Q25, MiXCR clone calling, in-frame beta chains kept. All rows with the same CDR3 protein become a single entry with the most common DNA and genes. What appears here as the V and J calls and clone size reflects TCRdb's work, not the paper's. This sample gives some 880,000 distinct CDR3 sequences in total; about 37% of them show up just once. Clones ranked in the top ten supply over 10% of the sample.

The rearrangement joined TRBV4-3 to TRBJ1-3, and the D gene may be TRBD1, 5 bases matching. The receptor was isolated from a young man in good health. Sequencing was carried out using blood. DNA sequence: TGCGCCAGCAGCCAAGAAGGGGCCGGTACGGGAAACACCATATATTTT. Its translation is CASSQEGAGTGNTIYF.